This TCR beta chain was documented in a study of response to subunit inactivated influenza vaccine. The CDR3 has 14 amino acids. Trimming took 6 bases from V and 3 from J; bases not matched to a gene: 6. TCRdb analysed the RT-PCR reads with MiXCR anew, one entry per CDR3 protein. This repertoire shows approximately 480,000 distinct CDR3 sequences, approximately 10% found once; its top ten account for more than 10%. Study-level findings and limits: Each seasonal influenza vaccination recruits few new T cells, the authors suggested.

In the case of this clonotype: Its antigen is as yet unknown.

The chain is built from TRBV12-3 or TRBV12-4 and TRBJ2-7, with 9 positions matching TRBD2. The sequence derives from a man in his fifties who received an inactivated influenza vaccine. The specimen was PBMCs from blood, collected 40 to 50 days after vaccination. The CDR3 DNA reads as TGTGCCAGCAGGACCGGGACTAGCATCTACGAGCAGTACTTC. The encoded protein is CASRTGTSIYEQYF.